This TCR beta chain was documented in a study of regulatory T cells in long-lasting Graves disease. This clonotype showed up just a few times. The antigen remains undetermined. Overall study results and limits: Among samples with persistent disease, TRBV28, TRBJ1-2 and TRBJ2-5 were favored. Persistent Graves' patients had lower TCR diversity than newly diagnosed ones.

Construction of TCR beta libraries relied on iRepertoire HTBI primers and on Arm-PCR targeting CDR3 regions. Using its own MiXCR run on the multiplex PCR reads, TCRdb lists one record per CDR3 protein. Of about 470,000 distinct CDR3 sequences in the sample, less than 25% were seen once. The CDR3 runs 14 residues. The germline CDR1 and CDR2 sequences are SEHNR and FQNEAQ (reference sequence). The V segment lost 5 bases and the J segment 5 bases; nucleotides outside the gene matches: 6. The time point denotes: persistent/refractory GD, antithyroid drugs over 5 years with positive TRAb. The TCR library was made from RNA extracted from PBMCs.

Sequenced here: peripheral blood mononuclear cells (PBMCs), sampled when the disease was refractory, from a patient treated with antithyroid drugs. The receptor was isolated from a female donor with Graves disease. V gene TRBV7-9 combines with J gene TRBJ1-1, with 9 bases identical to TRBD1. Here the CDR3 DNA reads TGTGCCAGCAGCCCCGACAGGGGGGTTACTGAAGCTTTCTTT. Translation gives CASSPDRGVTEAFF.